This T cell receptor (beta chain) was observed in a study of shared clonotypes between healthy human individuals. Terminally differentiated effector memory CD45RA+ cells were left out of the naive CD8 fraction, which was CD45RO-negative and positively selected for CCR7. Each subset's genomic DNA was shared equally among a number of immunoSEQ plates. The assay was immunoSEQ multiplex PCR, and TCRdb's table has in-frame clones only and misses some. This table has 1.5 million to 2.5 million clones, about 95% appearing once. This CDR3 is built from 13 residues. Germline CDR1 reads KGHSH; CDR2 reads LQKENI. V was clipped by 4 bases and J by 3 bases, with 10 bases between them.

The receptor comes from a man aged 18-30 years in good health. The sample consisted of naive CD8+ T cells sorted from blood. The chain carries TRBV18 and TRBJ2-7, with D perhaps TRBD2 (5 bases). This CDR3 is CASSRGADYEQYF. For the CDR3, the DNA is TGTGCCAGCTCACGGGGAGCTGACTACGAGCAGTACTTC.